This T cell receptor beta chain was retrieved from a study of T cell changes during pregnancy in multiple sclerosis. V was shortened by 4 bases and J by 4 bases, with 13 bases between the two germline ends. Germline lookup yields CDR1 LGHNA and CDR2 YNFKEQ. The CDR3 runs 14 residues. TCRdb's table, derived via immunoSEQ multiplex PCR, lists solely in-frame clones and lacks some. The profile shows 65,000 to 75,000 clones, about 90% of them singletons. This specimen was peripheral blood, taken in the third trimester of pregnancy. This TCR was recovered from a female donor in good health, enrolled as a control in a pregnancy study. The rearrangement joins TRBV4-2 to TRBJ1-2; D uncertain. This CDR3 is CASSPPSVAYGYTF. CDR3 DNA: TGTGCCAGCAGCCCCCCTAGTGTGGCCTATGGCTACACCTTC.